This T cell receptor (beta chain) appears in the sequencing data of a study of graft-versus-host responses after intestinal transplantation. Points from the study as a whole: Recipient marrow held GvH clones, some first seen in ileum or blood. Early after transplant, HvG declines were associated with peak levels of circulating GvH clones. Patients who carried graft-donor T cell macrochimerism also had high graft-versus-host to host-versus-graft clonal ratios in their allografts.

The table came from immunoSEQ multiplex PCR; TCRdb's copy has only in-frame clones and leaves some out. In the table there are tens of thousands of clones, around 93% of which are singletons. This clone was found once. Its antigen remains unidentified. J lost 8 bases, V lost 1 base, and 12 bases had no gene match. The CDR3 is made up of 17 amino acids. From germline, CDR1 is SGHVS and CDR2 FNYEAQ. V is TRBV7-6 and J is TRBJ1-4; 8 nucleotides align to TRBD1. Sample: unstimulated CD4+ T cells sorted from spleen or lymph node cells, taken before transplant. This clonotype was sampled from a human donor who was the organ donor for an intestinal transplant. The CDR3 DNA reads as TGTGCCAGCAGCTTAGGCCGCTCAGGGGGCTACGTCGAAAAACTGTTTTTT. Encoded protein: CASSLGRSGGYVEKLFF. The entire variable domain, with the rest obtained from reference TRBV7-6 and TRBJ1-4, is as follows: GAGVSQSPRYKVTKRGQDVALRCDPISGHVSLYWYRQALGQGPEFLTYFNYEAQQDKSGLPNDRFSAERPEGSISTLTIQRTEQRDSAMYRCASSLGRSGGYVEKLFFGSGTQLSVL.